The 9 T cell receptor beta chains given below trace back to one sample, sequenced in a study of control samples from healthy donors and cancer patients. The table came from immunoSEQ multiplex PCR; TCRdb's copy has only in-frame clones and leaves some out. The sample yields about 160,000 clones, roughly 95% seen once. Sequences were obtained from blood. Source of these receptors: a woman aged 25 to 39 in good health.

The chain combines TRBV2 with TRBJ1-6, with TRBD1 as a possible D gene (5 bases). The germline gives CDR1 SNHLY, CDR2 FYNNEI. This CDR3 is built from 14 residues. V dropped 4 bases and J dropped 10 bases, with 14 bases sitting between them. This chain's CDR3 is CASSASRGESPLHF. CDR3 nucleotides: TGTGCCAGCAGTGCAAGTCGGGGGGAATCACCCCTCCACTTT. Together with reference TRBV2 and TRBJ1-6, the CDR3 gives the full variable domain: EPEVTQTPSHQVTQMGQEVILRCVPISNHLYFYWYRQILGQKVEFLVSFYNNEISEKSEIFDDQFSVERPDGSNFTLKIRSTKLEDSAMYFCASSASRGESPLHFGNGTRLTVT.

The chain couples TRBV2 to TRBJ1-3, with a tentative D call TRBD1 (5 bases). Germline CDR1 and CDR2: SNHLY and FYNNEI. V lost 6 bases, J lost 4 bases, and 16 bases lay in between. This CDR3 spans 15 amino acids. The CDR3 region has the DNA TGTGCCAGCAGCTCGGGACGGTGGTCGGGAAACACCATATATTTT. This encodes CASSSGRWSGNTIYF.

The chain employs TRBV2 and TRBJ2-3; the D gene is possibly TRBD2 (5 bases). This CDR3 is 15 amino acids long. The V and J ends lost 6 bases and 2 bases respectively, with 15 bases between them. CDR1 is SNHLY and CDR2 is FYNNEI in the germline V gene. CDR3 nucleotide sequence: TGTGCCAGCAGCGGGGAAGGGATAACCACAGATACGCAGTATTTT. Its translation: CASSGEGITTDTQYF.

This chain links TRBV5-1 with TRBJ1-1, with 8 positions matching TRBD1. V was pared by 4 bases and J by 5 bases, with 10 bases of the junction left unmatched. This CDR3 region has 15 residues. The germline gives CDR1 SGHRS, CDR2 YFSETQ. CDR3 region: CASSPSTGAATEAFF. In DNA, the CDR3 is TGCGCCAGCAGCCCCTCGACAGGGGCCGCAACTGAAGCTTTCTTT.

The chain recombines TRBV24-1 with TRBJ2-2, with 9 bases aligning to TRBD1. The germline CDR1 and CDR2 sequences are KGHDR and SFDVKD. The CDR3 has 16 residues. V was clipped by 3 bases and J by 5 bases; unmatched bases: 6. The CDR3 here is CATSDLRTGDTGELFF. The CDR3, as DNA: TGTGCCACCAGTGATCTCCGGACAGGGGATACCGGGGAGCTGTTTTTT.

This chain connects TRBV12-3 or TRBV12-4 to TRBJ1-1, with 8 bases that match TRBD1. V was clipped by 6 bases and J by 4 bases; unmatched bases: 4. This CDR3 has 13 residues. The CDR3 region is CASSDRGSTEAFF. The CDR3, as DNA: TGTGCCAGCAGCGACAGGGGTTCCACTGAAGCTTTCTTT.

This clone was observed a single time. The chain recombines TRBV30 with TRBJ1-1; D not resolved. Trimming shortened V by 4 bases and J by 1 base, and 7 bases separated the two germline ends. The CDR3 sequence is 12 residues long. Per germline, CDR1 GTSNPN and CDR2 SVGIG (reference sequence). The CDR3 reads CAWTEGNTEAFF. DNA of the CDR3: TGTGCCTGGACAGAAGGGAACACTGAAGCTTTCTTT.

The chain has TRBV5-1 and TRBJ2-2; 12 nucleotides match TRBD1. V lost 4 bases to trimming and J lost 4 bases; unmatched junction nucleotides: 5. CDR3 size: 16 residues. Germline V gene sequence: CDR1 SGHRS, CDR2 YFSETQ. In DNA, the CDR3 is TGCGCCAGCAGCCCGGGACAGGGGGCGAGCACCGGGGAGCTGTTTTTT. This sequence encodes CASSPGQGASTGELFF.

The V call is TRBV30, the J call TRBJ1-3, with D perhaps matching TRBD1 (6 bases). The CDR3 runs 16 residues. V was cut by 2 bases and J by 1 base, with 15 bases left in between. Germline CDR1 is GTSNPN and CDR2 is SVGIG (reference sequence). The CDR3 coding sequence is TGTGCCTGGAGTAAGGGGGAGAGCTTATCTGGAAACACCATATATTTT. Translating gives CAWSKGESLSGNTIYF. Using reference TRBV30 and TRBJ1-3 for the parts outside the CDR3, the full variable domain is SQTIHQWPATLVQPVGSPLSLECTVEGTSNPNLYWYRQAAGRGLQLLFYSVGIGQISSEVPQNLSASRPQDRQFILSSKKLLLSDSGFYLCAWSKGESLSGNTIYFGEGSWLTVV.